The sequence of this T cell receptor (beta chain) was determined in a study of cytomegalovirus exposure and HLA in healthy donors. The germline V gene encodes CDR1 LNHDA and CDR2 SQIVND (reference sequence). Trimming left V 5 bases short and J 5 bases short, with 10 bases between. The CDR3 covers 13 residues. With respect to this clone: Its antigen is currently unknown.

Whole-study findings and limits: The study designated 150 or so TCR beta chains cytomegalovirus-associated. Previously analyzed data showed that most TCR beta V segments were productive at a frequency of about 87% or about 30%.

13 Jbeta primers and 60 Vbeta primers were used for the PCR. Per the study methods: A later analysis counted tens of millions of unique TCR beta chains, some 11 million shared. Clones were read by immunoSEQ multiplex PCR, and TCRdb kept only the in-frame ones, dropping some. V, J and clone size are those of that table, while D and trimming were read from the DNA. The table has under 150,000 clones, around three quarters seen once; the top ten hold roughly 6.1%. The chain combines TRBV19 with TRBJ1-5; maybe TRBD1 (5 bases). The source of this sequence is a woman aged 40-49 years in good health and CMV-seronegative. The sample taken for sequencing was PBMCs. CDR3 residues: CASSGAAYQPQHF. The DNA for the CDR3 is TGTGCCAGTAGTGGGGCCGCGTATCAGCCCCAGCATTTT.